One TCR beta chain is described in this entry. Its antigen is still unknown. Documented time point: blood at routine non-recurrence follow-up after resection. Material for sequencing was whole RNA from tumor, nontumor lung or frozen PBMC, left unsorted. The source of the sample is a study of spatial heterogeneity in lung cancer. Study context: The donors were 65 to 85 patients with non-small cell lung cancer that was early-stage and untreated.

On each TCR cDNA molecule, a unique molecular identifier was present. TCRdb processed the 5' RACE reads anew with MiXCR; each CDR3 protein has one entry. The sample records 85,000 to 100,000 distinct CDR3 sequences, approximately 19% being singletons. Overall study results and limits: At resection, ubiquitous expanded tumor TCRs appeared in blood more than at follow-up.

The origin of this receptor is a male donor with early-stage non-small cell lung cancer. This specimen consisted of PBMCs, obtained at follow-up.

DNA of the CDR3: TGCAGTGCTAGAGGTACTAGCGGGAGGGCCTACCAAGAGACCCAGTACTTC. It is translated as CSARGTSGRAYQETQYF. The genes are TRBV20-1 and TRBJ2-5, with TRBD2 identical over 13 bases. The germline V gene encodes CDR1 DFQATT and CDR2 SNEGSKA (reference sequence). Losses at the gene ends were 1 base for V and 0 bases for J; bases not matched to a gene: 5. The CDR3 covers 17 residues.